The text below deals with one T cell receptor (beta chain). This clone was seen more than once but under ten times. It has no known antigen specificity. No much larger clone is present one base from it, and per-base qualities are unavailable. Each collaborating institution followed its own protocols to collect whole blood in K2EDTA tubes. For TCRbeta analysis, collaborator samples were shipped as frozen whole blood, as isolated PBMCs, or as DNA extracted from either sample type. TCRbeta CDR3 regions were amplified from genomic DNA using the immunoSEQ Assay, a bias-controlled multiplex PCR. The study's own analysis went as follows. The number of nucleated cells in each sample was estimated by amplification of reference gene primers within the assay. To quantify the absolute abundance of each unique TCRbeta CDR3 rearrangement, sequence reads were collapsed and filtered. For each sample, productive Simpson clonality was calculated as the square root of Simpson's diversity index over productive rearrangements. TCRdb mirrors the immuneACCESS table, restricted to in-frame sequences. Some clones are absent from its copies; in checked studies, under half trace to an unresolved V gene, and the reason for the others is unknown. Clone size and the V and J calls come from that table; the DNA yielded D and trimming. Across this sample there are approximately 170,000 clones, with less than 90% seen only once. The ten largest clonotypes hold 20% to 30% of the sample.

This sample stems from a study of blood T cell repertoires in COVID-19 (dated by TCRdb to the early 2020s). General notes on the study: The collaborator samples originated in the United States, Italy and Spain and spanned the acute and convalescent phases of COVID-19. The prospective study material was composed of cDNA or gDNA derived from T cells, B-cell-depleted T cells, or PBMCs. Deeply sampled blood TCRbeta repertoires from subjects exposed to, actively infected with, or recovered from COVID-19 were included in the dataset. A freely available public database, intended as a resource for researchers studying the immune response to SARS-CoV-2, is where the repertoires were released. Samples came from the ongoing ImmuneRACE study (first 160 participants) plus 1,254 subjects from 6 global collaborators. Nearly every sample came with metadata listing a de-identified subject ID, COVID-19 status, age in years and sex. HLA class I and class II types, where available, came from metadata supplied by the sample provider rather than from assay-based typing.

From its cysteine to its phenylalanine, the CDR3 spans 11 amino acids. Just the 33-base CDR3 DNA is kept, in frame starting at base 1. V and J are truncated by 5 bases and 11 bases respectively, leaving an intervening sequence of 12 bases. Beyond this particular receptor, the publication reports: The amount of clinical and demographic metadata varied by source and participant and was provided uncurated.

Sequences were obtained from peripheral blood. The rearrangement joined TRBV12-3 or TRBV12-4 to TRBJ1-1, with no confidently assigned D gene. The receptor's source is a man between 60 and 75 years old with acute or convalescent COVID-19. The CDR3 in this case is CASSPGAVAFF. The DNA reads TGTGCCAGCAGTCCCGGAGCAGTCGCTTTCTTT.